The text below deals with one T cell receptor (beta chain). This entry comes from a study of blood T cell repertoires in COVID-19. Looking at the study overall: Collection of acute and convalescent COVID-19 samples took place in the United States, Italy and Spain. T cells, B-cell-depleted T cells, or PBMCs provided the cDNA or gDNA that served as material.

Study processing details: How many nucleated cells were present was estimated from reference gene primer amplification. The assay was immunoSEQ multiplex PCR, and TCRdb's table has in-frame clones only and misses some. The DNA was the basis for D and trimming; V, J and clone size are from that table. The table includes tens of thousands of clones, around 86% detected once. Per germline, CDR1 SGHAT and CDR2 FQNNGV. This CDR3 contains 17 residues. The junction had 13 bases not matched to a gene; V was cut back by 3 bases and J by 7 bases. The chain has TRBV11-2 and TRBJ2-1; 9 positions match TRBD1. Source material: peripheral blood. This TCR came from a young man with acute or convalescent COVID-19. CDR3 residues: CASSFRDRVLERNEQFF. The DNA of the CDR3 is TGTGCCAGCAGCTTCCGGGACAGGGTTTTGGAGAGAAATGAGCAGTTCTTC.